This T cell receptor beta chain was identified during a study of vaccination and CD4 T cells after COVID-19. Study conclusions and caveats: Convalescent patients saw a median 86.3% of their reactive clones show up only after vaccination.

The CDR3 is 13 residues long. The germline V gene has CDR1 MRHNA and CDR2 SNTAGT. V lost 0 bases to trimming and J lost 9 bases, with 9 bases between them. Of note for this clonotype: The antigen remains unidentified.

Sequence data for DNA of cultured CD4+ T cells were generated by the Oncomine TCR Beta short-read assay. It was from cultured CD4+ T cells that genomic DNA was extracted. A single record per CDR3 protein comes from TCRdb applying MiXCR to the PCR reads. Of thousands of distinct CDR3 sequences in the sample, around 35% were seen once. Treatment specified: roughly 10-day PBMC culture with coronavirus spike peptide pools or control peptides (ViraFEST assay). Gathering of the CD4+ T cells, from the unexposed donor, took place before the COVID-19 pandemic (2011-2018). From unexposed donors, CD4+ T cells were probed, cells permitting, with SARS-CoV-2 S/N and four cold-coronavirus spikes.

This clonotype was obtained from a human donor in good health. The chain carries TRBV6-4 and TRBJ2-1, with D unresolved. The sample comprised CD4+ T cells from blood, cultured in vitro. CDR3: CASSDSYDGEQFF. In DNA form, the CDR3 reads TGTGCCAGCAGTGACTCTTATGACGGTGAGCAGTTCTTC.